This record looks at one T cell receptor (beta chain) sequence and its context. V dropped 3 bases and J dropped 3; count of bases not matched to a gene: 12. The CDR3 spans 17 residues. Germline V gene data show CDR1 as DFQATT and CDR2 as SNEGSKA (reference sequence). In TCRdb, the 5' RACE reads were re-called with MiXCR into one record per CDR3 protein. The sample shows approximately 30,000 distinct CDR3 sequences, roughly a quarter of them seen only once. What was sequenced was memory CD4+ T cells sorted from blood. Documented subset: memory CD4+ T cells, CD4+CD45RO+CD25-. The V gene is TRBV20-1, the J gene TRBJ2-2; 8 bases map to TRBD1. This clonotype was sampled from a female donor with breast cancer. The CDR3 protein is CSARAGGVLMDTGELFF. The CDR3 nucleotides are TGCAGTGCTAGGGCAGGGGGCGTTCTTATGGACACCGGGGAGCTGTTTTTT.